These T cell receptor beta chains were read from a single sample in a study of response to subunit inactivated influenza vaccine. TCRdb reanalysed the RT-PCR reads using MiXCR and keeps one entry per CDR3 protein. This repertoire shows around 650,000 distinct CDR3 sequences, about 15% found once; its top ten account for roughly 10%. Specimen: PBMCs from blood, collected 11 to 12 days after vaccination. The receptors shown here come from a man in his forties or fifties who received an inactivated influenza vaccine. Both conserved end residues are part of each CDR3. Fields, in order: D gene, V gene, J gene, clone size, CDR3 protein, CDR3 DNA. D genes are given only for firm matches. Some rows mark clone size as missing; the rest say once, few, many or name a class of expanded clone.

d_gene: NA
v_gene: TRBV14
j_gene: TRBJ2-7
abundance: NA
CDR3aa: CASSQVEGKQYF
CDR3nt: TGTGCCAGCAGCCAAGTGGAAGGCAAGCAGTACTTC

d_gene: NA
v_gene: TRBV2
j_gene: TRBJ2-3
abundance: few
CDR3aa: CASSEGLGPPDTQYF
CDR3nt: TGTGCCAGCAGTGAAGGACTAGGTCCCCCAGATACGCAGTATTTT

d_gene: NA
v_gene: TRBV6-2/TRBV6-3
j_gene: TRBJ2-4
abundance: few
CDR3aa: CASSYALQNIQYF
CDR3nt: TGTGCCAGCAGTTACGCCCTCCAAAACATTCAGTACTTC

d_gene: NA
v_gene: TRBV7-9
j_gene: TRBJ1-5
abundance: few
CDR3aa: CASSWGTNSNQPQHF
CDR3nt: TGTGCCAGCAGCTGGGGGACAAATAGCAATCAGCCCCAGCATTTT

d_gene: NA
v_gene: TRBV28
j_gene: TRBJ2-2
abundance: NA
CDR3aa: CASRMGTGELFF
CDR3nt: TGTGCCAGCAGGATGGGGACCGGGGAGCTGTTTTTT

d_gene: NA
v_gene: TRBV7-2
j_gene: TRBJ2-1
abundance: NA
CDR3aa: CASSRRAALQNEQFF
CDR3nt: TGTGCCAGCAGCCGCCGAGCGGCCCTACAGAATGAGCAGTTCTTC

d_gene: NA
v_gene: TRBV20-1
j_gene: TRBJ2-5
abundance: few
CDR3aa: CSARGVSGPQTQYF
CDR3nt: TGCAGTGCTCGGGGTGTGAGTGGGCCGCAGACCCAGTACTTC

d_gene: NA
v_gene: TRBV7-9
j_gene: TRBJ2-5
abundance: NA
CDR3aa: CASSPSGQTQYF
CDR3nt: TGTGCCAGCAGCCCGAGCGGCCAGACCCAGTACTTC

d_gene: TRBD1
v_gene: TRBV13
j_gene: TRBJ2-7
abundance: NA
CDR3aa: CASSPGQLAYEQYF
CDR3nt: TGTGCCAGCAGCCCGGGACAGCTCGCCTACGAGCAGTACTTC

d_gene: TRBD2
v_gene: TRBV7-2
j_gene: TRBJ2-7
abundance: few
CDR3aa: CASSHGGAREQYF
CDR3nt: TGTGCCAGCAGCCACGGGGGGGCAAGGGAGCAGTACTTC

d_gene: TRBD2
v_gene: TRBV27
j_gene: TRBJ2-2
abundance: NA
CDR3aa: CASSLSGGGFGELFF
CDR3nt: TGTGCCAGCAGTTTATCCGGGGGGGGTTTCGGGGAGCTGTTTTTT

d_gene: NA
v_gene: TRBV2
j_gene: TRBJ2-1
abundance: NA
CDR3aa: CASSESGPYNEQFF
CDR3nt: TGTGCCAGCAGTGAAAGCGGGCCTTACAATGAGCAGTTCTTC

d_gene: TRBD2
v_gene: TRBV5-4
j_gene: TRBJ2-3
abundance: NA
CDR3aa: CASSLAVAGGQDTQYF
CDR3nt: TGTGCCAGCAGCTTGGCCGTAGCGGGGGGCCAAGATACGCAGTATTTT

d_gene: NA
v_gene: TRBV5-5
j_gene: TRBJ1-5
abundance: few
CDR3aa: CASSSRAASNQPQHF
CDR3nt: TGTGCCAGCAGCTCGAGGGCAGCTAGCAATCAGCCCCAGCATTTT

d_gene: NA
v_gene: TRBV4-1
j_gene: TRBJ1-6
abundance: few
CDR3aa: CASSQDVPVSSPLHF
CDR3nt: TGCGCCAGCAGCCAAGACGTTCCAGTTTCTTCACCCCTCCACTTT

d_gene: NA
v_gene: TRBV3-1
j_gene: TRBJ1-4
abundance: NA
CDR3aa: CASSQRGYEKLFF
CDR3nt: TGTGCCAGCAGCCAAAGGGGTTATGAAAAACTGTTTTTT

d_gene: NA
v_gene: TRBV15
j_gene: TRBJ2-5
abundance: NA
CDR3aa: CATSRARVAETQYF
CDR3nt: TGTGCCACCAGCAGAGCCAGGGTTGCAGAGACCCAGTACTTC

d_gene: TRBD2
v_gene: TRBV12-3/TRBV12-4
j_gene: TRBJ2-2
abundance: NA
CDR3aa: CAGRRTSGLGTGELFF
CDR3nt: TGTGCCGGCCGGAGGACTAGCGGGTTGGGAACCGGGGAGCTGTTTTTT

d_gene: TRBD2
v_gene: TRBV27
j_gene: TRBJ2-3
abundance: few
CDR3aa: CASSLYGRASTDTQYF
CDR3nt: TGTGCCAGCAGTTTATACGGGAGGGCCTCCACAGATACGCAGTATTTT

d_gene: NA
v_gene: TRBV4-2
j_gene: TRBJ2-3
abundance: NA
CDR3aa: CASSQGRSTDTQYF
CDR3nt: TGTGCCAGCAGCCAAGGACGCAGCACAGATACGCAGTATTTT

d_gene: NA
v_gene: TRBV30
j_gene: TRBJ2-7
abundance: once
CDR3aa: CAWSVHLRDEQYF
CDR3nt: TGTGCCTGGAGTGTACACCTCAGGGACGAGCAGTACTTC

d_gene: NA
v_gene: TRBV20-1
j_gene: TRBJ1-2
abundance: many
CDR3aa: CSAKPPENYGYTF
CDR3nt: TGCAGTGCTAAGCCTCCGGAGAACTATGGCTACACCTTC

d_gene: TRBD2
v_gene: TRBV20-1
j_gene: TRBJ2-3
abundance: NA
CDR3aa: CCASPRLAGKTDTQYF
CDR3nt: TGCTGTGCTAGTCCCAGACTAGCGGGCAAAACAGATACGCAGTATTTT

d_gene: TRBD2
v_gene: TRBV24-1
j_gene: TRBJ2-1
abundance: NA
CDR3aa: CATSDPTSGVFYNEQFF
CDR3nt: TGTGCCACCAGTGATCCGACTAGCGGGGTATTCTACAATGAGCAGTTCTTC

d_gene: TRBD1
v_gene: TRBV25-1
j_gene: TRBJ2-1
abundance: NA
CDR3aa: CASSPQGQGGYNEQFF
CDR3nt: TGTGCCAGCAGTCCCCAGGGACAGGGGGGTTACAATGAGCAGTTCTTC

d_gene: NA
v_gene: TRBV14
j_gene: TRBJ1-2
abundance: NA
CDR3aa: CASSQEVGTSVHTF
CDR3nt: TGTGCCAGCAGCCAAGAAGTGGGCACCTCGGTCCACACCTTC

d_gene: TRBD1
v_gene: TRBV20-1
j_gene: TRBJ2-7
abundance: NA
CDR3aa: CSASEDRAYEQYF
CDR3nt: TGCAGTGCTAGTGAGGACAGGGCCTACGAGCAGTACTTC

d_gene: TRBD2
v_gene: TRBV13
j_gene: TRBJ2-7
abundance: few
CDR3aa: CASSLALAGGSSF
CDR3nt: TGTGCCAGCAGCCTAGCTCTAGCGGGAGGGAGTAGCTTC

d_gene: TRBD2
v_gene: TRBV7-9
j_gene: TRBJ2-1
abundance: few
CDR3aa: CATPDTAGGNEQFF
CDR3nt: TGTGCCACTCCCGACACGGCGGGGGGCAATGAGCAGTTCTTC

d_gene: NA
v_gene: TRBV20-1
j_gene: TRBJ1-5
abundance: NA
CDR3aa: CSARDRREGGNQPQHF
CDR3nt: TGCAGTGCTAGAGATAGGAGGGAGGGCGGCAATCAGCCCCAGCATTTT

d_gene: NA
v_gene: TRBV20-1
j_gene: TRBJ2-5
abundance: few
CDR3aa: CSARVSGRQETQYF
CDR3nt: TGCAGTGCGAGAGTTTCGGGGCGGCAAGAGACCCAGTACTTC